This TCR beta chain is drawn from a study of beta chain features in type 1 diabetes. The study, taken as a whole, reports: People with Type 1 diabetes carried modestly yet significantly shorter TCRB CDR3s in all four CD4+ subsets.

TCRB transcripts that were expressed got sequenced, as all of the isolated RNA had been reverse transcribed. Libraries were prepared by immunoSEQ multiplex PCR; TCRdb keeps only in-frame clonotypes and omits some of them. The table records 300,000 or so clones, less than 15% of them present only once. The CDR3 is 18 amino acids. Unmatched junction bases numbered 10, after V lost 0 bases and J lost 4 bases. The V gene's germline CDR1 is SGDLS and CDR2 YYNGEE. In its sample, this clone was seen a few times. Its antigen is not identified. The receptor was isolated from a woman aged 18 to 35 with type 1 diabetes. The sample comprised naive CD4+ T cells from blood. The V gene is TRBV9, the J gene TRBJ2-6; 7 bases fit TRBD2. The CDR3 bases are TGTGCCAGCAGCGTAGCTGGACTAGGGGAGCCGGGGGCCAACGTCCTGACTTTC. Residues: CASSVAGLGEPGANVLTF.